This entry lists 24 T cell receptor beta chains sequenced from one sample in a study of shared clonotypes between healthy human individuals. Only in-frame clones appear in the TCRdb table, and some are missing; sequencing was by immunoSEQ multiplex PCR. The table lists around 1,100,000 clones, approximately 80% of them singletons. The sequenced sample consisted of memory CD4+ T cells from PBMCs. Subset specified: CD45RA-negative fraction. Receptor source: a man between 18 and 35 years old in good health. Some clones in this sample may be carry-over from other donors' samples.

The rearrangement uses TRBV27 and TRBJ1-5; 10 bases are shared with TRBD1. The germline CDR1 and CDR2 sequences are MNHEY and SMNVEV (reference sequence). V lost 6 bases to trimming and J lost 7 bases; unmatched junction nucleotides: 9. The CDR3 contains 15 residues. The CDR3 DNA sequence: TGTGCCAGCAGATCGACAGGGGGCGGACGGCAGCCCCAGCATTTT. Translating it yields CASRSTGGGRQPQHF.

The chain joins TRBV10-1 to TRBJ2-3, with TRBD2 as a possible D gene (5 bases). The CDR3 totals 19 residues. CDR1 is WNHNN, CDR2 SYGVQD, per germline (reference sequence). V was trimmed by 4 bases and J by 1 base, leaving 24 bases between them. CDR3 bases: TGCGCCAGCAGTGCCGGTATCTGGAGGCCTGAGGCCGGCACAGATACGCAGTATTTT. Translating it yields CASSAGIWRPEAGTDTQYF.

This clone was recorded only once. The V and J genes are TRBV5-4 and TRBJ2-3, with D possibly called TRBD1 or TRBD2 (5 bases each). Trimming pared 4 bases from V and 6 bases from J, leaving 24 bases between. CDR3 size: 17 residues. Germline lookup yields CDR1 SGHNT and CDR2 YYREEE (reference sequence). The CDR3 DNA is TGTGCCAGCAGCCCGCCCCCCACGGGGCGGGCCTCGGATACGCAGTATTTT. Translation: CASSPPPTGRASDTQYF.

This clone was observed a handful of times. The chain links TRBV7-3 to TRBJ2-7, with D possibly matching TRBD2 (6 bases). The V gene's germline CDR1 is SGHTA and CDR2 FQGTGA. V lost 2 bases, J lost 7 bases, and 12 bases lay in between. The CDR3 length is 13 residues. CDR3 amino acids: CASSLEAGGEQYF. CDR3 DNA: TGTGCCAGCAGCTTAGAAGCGGGTGGGGAGCAGTACTTC.

The V gene is TRBV7-2, the J gene TRBJ1-3, with a possible D match to TRBD1 (6 bases). Looked up from germline, CDR1 is SGHTA and CDR2 is FQGNSA. Trimming pared 2 bases from V and 4 bases from J, leaving 12 bases between. This CDR3 comprises 15 residues. Here the CDR3 DNA reads TGTGCCAGCAGCTTACTCCAGGGGCAAGGAAACACCATATATTTT. It specifies CASSLLQGQGNTIYF.

The gene calls are TRBV10-3 and TRBJ2-7; 7 nucleotides line up with TRBD2. There are 15 residues in the CDR3. V gave up 9 bases and J gave up 0 bases; unmatched junction bases: 11. The germline V gene encodes CDR1 ENHRY and CDR2 SYGVKD. The CDR3 here is CAIGLGTAFSYEQYF. The CDR3, as DNA: TGTGCCATTGGACTAGGGACGGCATTCTCCTACGAGCAGTACTTC.

This clone was seen only a few times. J is TRBJ2-1 and V is TRBV5-1; D unresolved. Trimming shortened V by 1 base and J by 1 base, and 6 bases separated the two germline ends. Looked up from germline, CDR1 is SGHRS and CDR2 is YFSETQ. The CDR3 spans 14 residues. CDR3 nucleotide sequence: TGCGCCAGCAGCTTGTTAGCTTCCTACAATGAGCAGTTCTTC. It codes for CASSLLASYNEQFF.

The chain has TRBV6-5 and TRBJ2-7, with a possible D match to TRBD1 (6 bases). The V gene's germline CDR1 is MNHEY and CDR2 SVGAGI. This CDR3 is built from 13 residues. V lost 6 bases and J lost 7, with 16 bases in between. This CDR3 reads CASRPDRKQEQYF. The CDR3 DNA reads as TGTGCCAGCAGGCCGGACAGAAAACAAGAGCAGTACTTC.

The rearrangement links TRBV9 to TRBJ1-2, with D maybe TRBD1 (5 bases). V lost 4 bases, J lost 2 bases, and 15 bases lay in between. Looked up from germline, CDR1 is SGDLS and CDR2 is YYNGEE. The CDR3 has 15 residues. The CDR3 region is CASSPRQLPNYGYTF. Here the CDR3 DNA reads TGTGCCAGCAGCCCGAGACAGCTTCCCAACTATGGCTACACCTTC.

The V and J genes are TRBV28 and TRBJ2-2; 9 bases are shared with TRBD1. Losses at the gene ends were 6 bases for V and 5 bases for J; bases not matched to a gene: 10. The CDR3 has 16 amino acids. Germline V CDR1 and CDR2: MDHEN, SYDVKM. CDR3 protein: CASRIQGAIRTGELFF. The CDR3 nucleotides are TGTGCCAGCAGGATACAGGGGGCGATAAGGACCGGGGAGCTGTTTTTT.

CDR3 in DNA: TGTGCCAGCAGTTATCGACAGGGCCGAAACACTGAAGCTTTCTTT. Translation gives CASSYRQGRNTEAFF. The chain links TRBV6-6 to TRBJ1-1; 7 nucleotides match TRBD1. The J segment lost 2 bases and the V segment lost 3 bases, leaving 6 bases of the junction unmatched. The CDR3 length is 15 residues. CDR1 and CDR2 from the germline V gene are MNHNY and SVGAGI (reference sequence).

CDR3 DNA: TGTGCCATCAGTGAGTCCCAGTTCAACAATCAGCCCCAGCATTTT. It translates to CAISESQFNNQPQHF. The chain recombines TRBV10-3 with TRBJ1-5; no clear D gene. The V end lost 0 bases, the J end lost 3 bases, and 9 bases lay between the germline ends. CDR3 length: 15 amino acids. The germline V gene has CDR1 ENHRY and CDR2 SYGVKD.

The chain joins TRBV2 to TRBJ2-7; 7 bases fit TRBD2. The germline gives CDR1 SNHLY, CDR2 FYNNEI. The CDR3 extends over 13 amino acids. After removal of 6 bases from V and 6 bases from J, the junction contained 8 bases not matched to a gene. CDR3 amino acids: CASRPHASGEQYF. In DNA form, the CDR3 reads TGTGCCAGCAGGCCTCATGCTAGCGGCGAGCAGTACTTC. Full variable domain (rest looked up from reference TRBV2 and TRBJ2-7): EPEVTQTPSHQVTQMGQEVILRCVPISNHLYFYWYRQILGQKVEFLVSFYNNEISEKSEIFDDQFSVERPDGSNFTLKIRSTKLEDSAMYFCASRPHASGEQYFGPGTRLTVT.

The V call is TRBV6-6, the J call TRBJ2-7; D is uncertain. Germline values: CDR1 MNHNY, CDR2 SVGAGI (reference sequence). The CDR3 spans 14 residues. The V end lost 4 bases, the J end lost 0 bases, and 10 bases lay between the germline ends. Here the CDR3 reads CASSSDGDSYEQYF. DNA of the CDR3: TGTGCCAGCAGTTCGGACGGAGACTCCTACGAGCAGTACTTC.

As for this clone: Other DNA sequences in the sample encode the same CDR3. V gene TRBV18 combines with J gene TRBJ1-1; TRBD1 agrees at 9 bases. The CDR3 length is 15 residues. V was pared by 0 bases and J by 5 bases, with 4 bases of the junction left unmatched. Germline V lookup: CDR1 KGHSH, CDR2 LQKENI. The CDR3 DNA reads as TGTGCCAGCTCACCACCGGGGACAGGGAATACTGAAGCTTTCTTT. Amino acids: CASSPPGTGNTEAFF. The full variable domain, its missing parts supplied by reference TRBV18 and TRBJ1-1, is NAGVMQNPRHLVRRRGQEARLRCSPMKGHSHVYWYRQLPEEGLKFMVYLQKENIIDESGMPKERFSAEFPKEGPSILRIQQVVRGDSAAYFCASSPPGTGNTEAFFGQGTRLTVV.

The genes are TRBV6-1 and TRBJ1-5; D remains unclear. Trimming removed 3 bases at V and 0 bases at J, with 18 bases between. CDR3 length: 18 amino acids. Germline V gene lookup returns CDR1 MNHNS and CDR2 SASEGT. CDR3 in DNA: TGTGCCAGCAGTGACTACCCCCGGGGAAGTTATAGCAATCAGCCCCAGCATTTT. It encodes CASSDYPRGSYSNQPQHF.

This clone was picked up one time. The chain combines TRBV5-1 with TRBJ2-2, with D maybe TRBD1 (5 bases). The germline CDR1 and CDR2 sequences are SGHRS and YFSETQ. Trimming took 0 bases from V and 8 from J, leaving 8 bases between them. This CDR3 has 13 residues. CDR3 nucleotide sequence: TGCGCCAGCAGCTTGGTACAGGCGGGGGAGCTGTTTTTT. Its translation: CASSLVQAGELFF.

V gene TRBV5-4 combines with J gene TRBJ2-1; 11 nucleotides align to TRBD2. The CDR3 has 18 amino acids. CDR1 and CDR2 from the germline V gene are SGHNT and YYREEE (reference sequence). The junction had 11 bases not matched to a gene; V was cut back by 2 bases and J by 4 bases. CDR3 bases: TGTGCCAGCAGCTTAATCCTTAGCGGGAGGGCCCCATACAATGAGCAGTTCTTC. It yields the protein CASSLILSGRAPYNEQFF.

The chain is built from TRBV6-5 and TRBJ1-2; maybe TRBD1 (5 bases). CDR1 and CDR2 (germline): MNHEY, SVGAGI. This CDR3 is built from 15 residues. V was cut by 2 bases and J by 1 base, with 11 bases left in between. The CDR3 DNA reads TGTGCCAGCAGTTACACCCTGGGGGTTAACTATGGCTACACCTTC. Its protein is CASSYTLGVNYGYTF.

The V call is TRBV6-1, the J call TRBJ2-1; D may correspond to TRBD1 or TRBD2 (5 bases each). Germline V CDR1 and CDR2: MNHNS, SASEGT. The CDR3 loop spans 14 amino acids. The V and J ends lost 5 bases and 8 bases respectively, with 16 bases between them. DNA of the CDR3: TGTGCCAGCAGTCAGAGGGGCTACCCGGATGAGCAGTTCTTC. It encodes CASSQRGYPDEQFF.

This clone was recorded a few times. The chain is built from TRBV7-9 and TRBJ1-1; tentative D call: TRBD1 (5 bases). The CDR3 length is 13 residues. Trimming took off 4 bases at V and 3 bases at J, with 9 bases between the two ends. Germline values: CDR1 SEHNR, CDR2 FQNEAQ (reference sequence). The CDR3 coding sequence is TGTGCCAGCAGCTATACGACAGACACTGAAGCTTTCTTT. Amino acid sequence: CASSYTTDTEAFF. The full variable domain, rest sourced from reference TRBV7-9 and TRBJ1-1, is DTGVSQNPRHKITKRGQNVTFRCDPISEHNRLYWYRQTLGQGPEFLTYFQNEAQLEKSRLLSDRFSAERPKGSFSTLEIQRTEQGDSAMYLCASSYTTDTEAFFGQGTRLTVV.

V usage is TRBV7-9 and J usage is TRBJ2-3; 10 bases line up with TRBD1. After removal of 5 bases from V and 6 bases from J, the junction contained 11 bases not matched to a gene. The CDR3 is 16 residues long. Germline-derived CDR1 and CDR2 are SEHNR and FQNEAQ (reference sequence). The CDR3 coding sequence is TGTGCCAGCAGCCACCCGGGACAGGGGCATTCTGATACGCAGTATTTT. Translating it yields CASSHPGQGHSDTQYF.

The V and J genes are TRBV28 and TRBJ2-4; TRBD1 matches 12 bases. The length of the CDR3 is 17 residues. V trimming: 2 bases; J trimming: 1 base; junction bases outside the gene matches: 3. The germline V gene encodes CDR1 MDHEN and CDR2 SYDVKM. CDR3 sequence: CASSLGTGGFAKNIQYF. The CDR3 nucleotides are TGTGCCAGCAGTTTAGGGACAGGGGGCTTCGCCAAAAACATTCAGTACTTC. The variable domain in full, with the rest retrieved from reference TRBV28 and TRBJ2-4, is DVKVTQSSRYLVKRTGEKVFLECVQDMDHENMFWYRQDPGLGLRLIYFSYDVKMKEKGDIPEGYSVSREKKERFSLILESASTNQTSMYLCASSLGTGGFAKNIQYFGAGTRLSVL.

The rearrangement uses TRBV5-4 and TRBJ2-3; the D is unclear. CDR1 is SGHNT, CDR2 YYREEE, per germline (reference sequence). This CDR3 is built from 15 residues. V was pared by 6 bases and J by 1 base, with 15 bases between. CDR3 in amino acids: CASTQNGVGTDTQYF. As DNA, the CDR3 is TGTGCCAGCACCCAGAATGGGGTAGGCACAGATACGCAGTATTTT.